Listed here are 25 T cell receptor beta chains from one sample, sequenced in a study of blood T cell repertoires in COVID-19. Here immunoSEQ multiplex PCR was the method, and the copy in TCRdb shows in-frame clones only, minus some. This table holds under 200,000 clones, around 74% found once. The material sequenced was peripheral blood. These receptors all stem from a woman aged 55 to 70 with COVID-19, enrolled during active disease.

The chain uses TRBV5-1 and TRBJ2-2; D is unresolved. The CDR3 consists of 15 residues. Per the germline V gene, CDR1 is SGHRS and CDR2 is YFSETQ. V dropped 4 bases and J dropped 1 base, with 11 bases sitting between them. This CDR3 reads CASSPSHRNTGELFF. The CDR3 nucleotides read TGCGCCAGCAGCCCGTCGCACAGGAACACCGGGGAGCTGTTTTTT.

V usage is TRBV4-1 and J usage is TRBJ1-4; TRBD1 agrees at 9 bases. V lost 2 bases, J lost 0 bases, and 7 bases stayed unmatched. The CDR3 runs to 18 residues. Germline values: CDR1 MGHRA, CDR2 YSYEKL. The CDR3 reads CASSQRTGVEATNEKLFF. In DNA, the CDR3 is TGCGCCAGCAGCCAACGGACAGGGGTGGAGGCAACTAATGAAAAACTGTTTTTT.

The chain employs TRBV7-9 and TRBJ2-7, with 8 bases identical to TRBD1. CDR3 length equals 15 residues. Per germline, CDR1 SEHNR and CDR2 FQNEAQ (reference sequence). V lost 1 base to trimming and J lost 3 bases; unmatched junction nucleotides: 5. The CDR3 nucleotides are TGTGCCAGCAGCTTAGTGTTAGGACAGGGCTACGAGCAGTACTTC. Protein sequence: CASSLVLGQGYEQYF.

A word on this clone: The junction and the germline gene differ at one end; a read error may be behind it. The chain links TRBV11-2 to TRBJ2-5, with D unclear. The CDR3 loop spans 14 amino acids. CDR1 and CDR2 from the germline V gene are SGHAT and FQNNGV. The CDR3 here is CASNLLGWQETQYF. The CDR3, as DNA: TGTGCCAGCAACTTACTCGGTTGGCAAGAGACCCAGTACTTC.

V gene TRBV28 combines with J gene TRBJ1-5, with a tentative D call TRBD1 (6 bases). The germline gives CDR1 MDHEN, CDR2 SYDVKM. Deletions cut 6 bases from V and 1 base from J, with 10 bases between. The CDR3 length is 14 residues. CDR3 sequence reads: CASRGGLSNQPQHF. For the CDR3, the DNA is TGTGCCAGCAGGGGGGGGCTGAGCAATCAGCCCCAGCATTTT.

This clone was observed a handful of times. V and J are TRBV28 and TRBJ2-7, with D tentatively TRBD1 (6 bases). Trimming stripped 6 bases from V and 7 bases from J, with 19 bases between. The CDR3 has 14 amino acids. CDR1 and CDR2 (germline): MDHEN, SYDVKM. The CDR3 bases are TGTGCCAGCAGCTCACCCGGGACATTATTTGAGCAGTACTTC. Residues: CASSSPGTLFEQYF.

The chain recombines TRBV19 with TRBJ1-2; D is uncertain. The CDR3 is 12 residues long. CDR1 is LNHDA, CDR2 SQIVND, per germline (reference sequence). V lost 5 bases and J lost 4, with 8 bases in between. The CDR3: CASSPSTYGYTF. Written as DNA, the CDR3 is TGTGCCAGTAGTCCAAGCACCTATGGCTACACCTTC.

This clone has just one count. V gene TRBV9 combines with J gene TRBJ2-1; TRBD2 matches 7 bases. The germline V gene has CDR1 SGDLS and CDR2 YYNGEE. This CDR3 spans 16 amino acids. The junction had 7 bases not matched to a gene; V was cut back by 4 bases and J by 0 bases. The CDR3 DNA reads TGTGCCAGCAGCCCTTCTAGCGGTAGCTCCTACAATGAGCAGTTCTTC. Its translation: CASSPSSGSSYNEQFF.

This chain links TRBV5-4 with TRBJ2-1, with 9 bases that match TRBD2. The length of the CDR3 is 15 residues. Germline CDR1 and CDR2: SGHNT and YYREEE (reference sequence). Unmatched junction bases numbered 4, after V lost 2 bases and J lost 4 bases. The CDR3 DNA sequence: TGTGCCAGCAGCTTCCGCGGGGGGGGATACAATGAGCAGTTCTTC. Its translation is CASSFRGGGYNEQFF.

This sequence joins TRBV18 and TRBJ1-3, with 9 nucleotides matching TRBD1. The CDR3 sequence is 16 residues long. Germline V gene lookup returns CDR1 KGHSH and CDR2 LQKENI. With 1 base clipped from V and 2 bases from J, the junction kept 3 bases outside the gene matches. The DNA of the CDR3 is TGTGCCAGCTCACCACTGGACAGGGGAGCTGGAAACACCATATATTTT. Protein product: CASSPLDRGAGNTIYF.

The V gene is TRBV19, the J gene TRBJ1-3; 7 positions agree with TRBD1. Germline V lookup: CDR1 LNHDA, CDR2 SQIVND (reference sequence). V dropped 4 bases and J dropped 0; count of bases not matched to a gene: 12. The CDR3 is 18 residues long. The CDR3 bases are TGTGCCAGTAGTACAACGGGACAGAGGGGCCACTCTGGAAACACCATATATTTT. It yields the protein CASSTTGQRGHSGNTIYF.

This clone was counted between two and nine times. This chain connects TRBV28 to TRBJ1-2; the match to TRBD1 covers 8 bases. The CDR3 sequence is 12 residues long. From germline, CDR1 is MDHEN and CDR2 SYDVKM. V gave up 6 bases and J gave up 6 bases; unmatched junction bases: 3. CDR3 residues: CASSPDRDGYTF. CDR3 coding DNA: TGTGCCAGCAGCCCGGACAGGGATGGCTACACCTTC.

The V call is TRBV5-5, the J call TRBJ1-1, with TRBD1 matching over 8 bases. With V trimmed by 3 bases and J by 3 bases, 7 bases remained unmatched. The CDR3 contains 15 residues. Germline loops: CDR1 SGHKS, CDR2 YYEKEE (reference sequence). The CDR3 here is CASSSAGTGDTEAFF. CDR3 DNA sequence: TGTGCCAGCAGCTCGGCTGGGACAGGCGACACTGAAGCTTTCTTT.

This chain joins TRBV28 and TRBJ2-1, with TRBD2 identical over 11 bases. This CDR3 spans 16 amino acids. Germline V gene sequence: CDR1 MDHEN, CDR2 SYDVKM. V was clipped by 1 base and J by 4 bases; unmatched bases: 3. CDR3 residues: CASSLLAGGIYNEQFF. The CDR3, as DNA: TGTGCCAGCAGTTTATTAGCGGGGGGGATATACAATGAGCAGTTCTTC.

The genes are TRBV27 and TRBJ2-1; 8 bases match TRBD1. CDR1 and CDR2 from the germline V gene are MNHEY and SMNVEV (reference sequence). The V gene end was trimmed by 6 bases and the J gene end by 8 bases; junction bases not matched to a gene: 12. The CDR3 runs 15 residues. CDR3 nucleotide sequence: TGTGCCAGCAGCCAACTCGACAGGGGCAAGGATGAGCAGTTCTTC. Translating it yields CASSQLDRGKDEQFF.

The chain has TRBV5-8 and TRBJ2-6; no clear D gene. Germline CDR1 is SGHTS and CDR2 is YDEGEE. V shed 1 base and J shed 0 bases, with 8 bases lying between them. This CDR3 is 16 amino acids long. The CDR3 loop reads CASSLRRLSGANVLTF. The CDR3 DNA reads TGTGCCAGCAGCTTGAGAAGACTCTCTGGGGCCAACGTCCTGACTTTC.

The V and J genes are TRBV7-8 and TRBJ2-1, with 11 bases fitting TRBD2. CDR3 length: 19 residues. Germline assignment: CDR1 SGHVS and CDR2 FQNEAQ. After removal of 1 base from V and 0 bases from J, the junction contained 8 bases not matched to a gene. CDR3 DNA: TGTGCCAGCAGCTTAGAATACGGGACTAGCGGAAGCTCCTACAATGAGCAGTTCTTC. Amino acid sequence: CASSLEYGTSGSSYNEQFF.

CDR3 bases: TGCGCCAGCAGCTTGGACGGGGGTGTTGGCACTTACAATGAGCAGTTCTTC. Amino acids: CASSLDGGVGTYNEQFF. This chain joins TRBV5-1 and TRBJ2-1; D might be TRBD2 (6 bases). The V and J ends lost 0 bases and 4 bases respectively, with 17 bases between them. Germline lookup yields CDR1 SGHRS and CDR2 YFSETQ. This CDR3 contains 17 residues. The whole variable domain, filled in from reference TRBV5-1 and TRBJ2-1, reads KAGVTQTPRYLIKTRGQQVTLSCSPISGHRSVSWYQQTPGQGLQFLFEYFSETQRNKGNFPGRFSGRQFSNSRSEMNVSTLELGDSALYLCASSLDGGVGTYNEQFFGPGTRLTVL.

The J gene is TRBJ2-5, the V gene TRBV6-5; no clear D. Looked up from germline, CDR1 is MNHEY and CDR2 is SVGAGI. V lost 10 bases and J 0 bases, leaving 12 bases between the germline ends. The CDR3 spans 13 residues. The CDR3 reads CAIFSPNQETQYF. The CDR3 coding sequence is TGTGCCATCTTTTCGCCTAACCAAGAGACCCAGTACTTC.

The rearrangement uses TRBV12-2 and TRBJ2-5; the D call in the table, TRBD1, was not verified against the DNA. TRBV12-2 is flagged as a pseudogene. The CDR3 sequence is 14 residues long. CDR3 loop: CASRFGTGEETQYF. Here the CDR3 DNA reads TGTGCAAGTCGCTTCGGGACAGGTGAGGAGACCCAGTACTTC.

The rearrangement links TRBV13 to TRBJ2-2, with D maybe TRBD1 (6 bases). The CDR3 extends over 15 amino acids. Germline V gene lookup returns CDR1 PRHDT and CDR2 FYEKMQ (reference sequence). Trimming pared 3 bases from V and 2 bases from J, leaving 10 bases between. The CDR3 loop is CASSFRGTNTGELFF. The CDR3 nucleotides read TGTGCCAGCAGCTTCAGGGGAACTAACACCGGGGAGCTGTTTTTT. Filled out from reference TRBV13 and TRBJ2-2, the complete variable domain reads AAGVIQSPRHLIKEKRETATLKCYPIPRHDTVYWYQQGPGQDPQFLISFYEKMQSDKGSIPDRFSAQQFSDYHSELNMSSLELGDSALYFCASSFRGTNTGELFFGEGSRLTVL.

The chain joins TRBV5-1 to TRBJ2-5, with a tentative D call TRBD1 (6 bases). Germline assignment: CDR1 SGHRS and CDR2 YFSETQ. The CDR3 runs to 15 residues. V lost 0 bases to trimming and J lost 6 bases, with 15 bases between them. CDR3 loop: CASSLGTVAPKTQYF. DNA of the CDR3: TGCGCCAGCAGCTTGGGGACAGTCGCTCCCAAGACCCAGTACTTC. Supplemented by reference TRBV5-1 and TRBJ2-5, the full variable domain reads KAGVTQTPRYLIKTRGQQVTLSCSPISGHRSVSWYQQTPGQGLQFLFEYFSETQRNKGNFPGRFSGRQFSNSRSEMNVSTLELGDSALYLCASSLGTVAPKTQYFGPGTRLLVL.

The chain recombines TRBV7-9 with TRBJ1-1; 7 bases match TRBD1. There are 13 residues in the CDR3. Germline lookup yields CDR1 SEHNR and CDR2 FQNEAQ (reference sequence). The V gene end was trimmed by 3 bases and the J gene end by 3 bases; junction bases not matched to a gene: 1. The CDR3 protein is CASSFGQDTEAFF. As DNA, the CDR3 is TGTGCCAGCAGCTTCGGACAGGACACTGAAGCTTTCTTT.

The V call is TRBV2, the J call TRBJ1-2; D may be TRBD1 (6 bases). The CDR3 runs to 10 residues. CDR1 and CDR2 from the germline V gene are SNHLY and FYNNEI. Trimming left V 6 bases short and J 7 bases short, with 6 bases between. The CDR3 region has the DNA TGTGCCAGCAGGGACAGTGGCTACACCTTC. It is translated as CASRDSGYTF.

This chain uses TRBV27 with TRBJ2-1; 11 bases are shared with TRBD2. The CDR3 is made up of 15 amino acids. V was clipped by 5 bases and J by 3 bases; unmatched bases: 3. Germline V gives CDR1 MNHEY, CDR2 SMNVEV (reference sequence). CDR3 DNA sequence: TGTGCCAGCAGTCCGACTAGCGGGAACTACAATGAGCAGTTCTTC. It translates to CASSPTSGNYNEQFF.